The clone carrying this TCR beta chain occurred many times. No antigen is known for it. This record belongs to a study of blood T cells in healthy people across ages. Study overall: Template switching retrieved approximately one barcoded beta molecule for each two T cells.

Notes on the study in general: Naive T cell percentage strongly correlated with TCR beta diversity. The recorded TCR beta diversity per million T cells decreased in a roughly linear manner with age.

Per-sample PBMC isolation yielded at least 6.5 million cells. PCR was performed a second time for about 6 to 12 cycles using a sample-barcoded 5' primer and a J-beta primer mix. Each CDR3 protein gets one entry after TCRdb re-called the 5' RACE reads with MiXCR. In the table there are about 1.6 million distinct CDR3 sequences, about 35% of which are singletons. V was clipped by 0 bases and J by 3 bases; unmatched bases: 5. The CDR3 is made up of 15 amino acids. Germline V gene data show CDR1 as SGDLS and CDR2 as YYNGEE. The material sequenced was blood. The receptor comes from a woman aged 25-40 years in good health. This chain joins TRBV9 and TRBJ2-7; 8 nucleotides align to TRBD1. DNA for the CDR3: TGTGCCAGCAGCGTAGATGGAGGACAGGGCTACGAGCAGTACTTC. It encodes CASSVDGGQGYEQYF.